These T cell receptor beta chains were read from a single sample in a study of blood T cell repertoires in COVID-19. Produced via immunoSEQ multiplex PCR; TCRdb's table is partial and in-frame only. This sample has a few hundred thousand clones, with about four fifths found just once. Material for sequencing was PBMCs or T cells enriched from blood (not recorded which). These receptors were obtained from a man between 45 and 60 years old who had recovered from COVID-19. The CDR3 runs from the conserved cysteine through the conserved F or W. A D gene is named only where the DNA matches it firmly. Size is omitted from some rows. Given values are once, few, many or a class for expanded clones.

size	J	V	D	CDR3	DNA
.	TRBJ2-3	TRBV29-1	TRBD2	CSVRRGASTDTQYF	TGCAGCGTTCGGCGGGGGGCGAGCACAGATACGCAGTATTTT
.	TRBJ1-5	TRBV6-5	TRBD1	CASSRDSLNQPQHF	TGTGCCAGCAGTCGGGACAGCCTCAATCAGCCCCAGCATTTT
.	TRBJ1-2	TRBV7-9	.	CASSLDGGNYGYTF	TGTGCCAGCAGCTTAGATGGGGGGAACTATGGCTACACCTTC
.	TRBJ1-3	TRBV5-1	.	CASSLEGSGNTIYF	TGCGCCAGCAGCTTGGAGGGGTCTGGAAACACCATATATTTT
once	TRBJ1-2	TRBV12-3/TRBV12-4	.	CASSLSGNSGYTF	TGTGCCAGCAGTTTGTCGGGGAATAGTGGCTACACCTTC
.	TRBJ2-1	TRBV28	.	CASTSLGGRSYNEQFF	TGTGCCAGCACCTCCCTCGGGGGGCGCTCCTACAATGAGCAGTTCTTC
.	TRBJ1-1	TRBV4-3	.	CASSQVGTRAFF	TGCGCCAGCAGCCAAGTTGGGACACGGGCTTTCTTT
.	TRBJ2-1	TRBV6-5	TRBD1	CASSYWTGGGNEQFF	TGTGCCAGCAGTTACTGGACAGGGGGCGGCAATGAGCAGTTCTTC
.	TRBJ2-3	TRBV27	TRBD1	CASSLSIAGQGSTDTQYF	TGTGCCAGCAGTTTATCGATCGCTGGACAGGGTAGCACAGATACGCAGTATTTT
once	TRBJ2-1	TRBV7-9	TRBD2	CASSLARLAPYNEQFF	TGTGCCAGCAGCTTAGCCCGACTAGCCCCCTACAATGAGCAGTTCTTC
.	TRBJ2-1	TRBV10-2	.	CASSEAASYNEQFF	TGCGCCAGCAGTGAAGCGGCCTCCTACAATGAGCAGTTCTTC
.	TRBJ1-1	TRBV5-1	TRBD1	CASREDRGYTEAFF	TGCGCCAGCAGGGAGGACAGGGGATACACTGAAGCTTTCTTT
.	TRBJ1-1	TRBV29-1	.	CSAVTGYTEAFF	TGCAGCGCCGTAACAGGGTACACTGAAGCTTTCTTT
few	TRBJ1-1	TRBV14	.	CASSHRVGNTEAFF	TGTGCCAGCAGTCACAGGGTGGGCAACACTGAAGCTTTCTTT
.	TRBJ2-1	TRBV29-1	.	CSVEGGGGNEQFF	TGCAGCGTTGAAGGGGGGGGCGGGAATGAGCAGTTCTTC
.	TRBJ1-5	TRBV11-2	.	CASSLEYSPGEPQHF	TGTGCCAGCAGCTTAGAGTACAGTCCCGGGGAGCCCCAGCATTTT
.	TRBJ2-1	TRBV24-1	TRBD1	CATSDPDRDYNEQFF	TGTGCCACCAGTGACCCGGACAGGGATTACAATGAGCAGTTCTTC
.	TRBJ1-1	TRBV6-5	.	CASSLDVLNTEAFF	TGTGCCAGCAGCCTAGACGTCTTGAACACTGAAGCTTTCTTT
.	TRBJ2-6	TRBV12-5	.	CASGLSTAALALTF	TGTGCTAGTGGTTTGTCCACTGCAGCGCTGGCCCTGACTTTC
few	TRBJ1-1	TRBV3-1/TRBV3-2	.	CASRGVGTEAFF	TGTGCCAGCAGAGGGGTTGGGACTGAAGCTTTCTTT
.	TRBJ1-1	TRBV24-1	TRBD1	CATSDDREPEAFF	TGTGCCACCAGCGACGACAGGGAACCTGAAGCTTTCTTT
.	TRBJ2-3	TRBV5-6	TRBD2	CASSPPGGGGTDTQYF	TGTGCCAGCAGCCCCCCGGGTGGGGGGGGCACAGATACGCAGTATTTT
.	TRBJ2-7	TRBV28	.	CASNEGGEQYF	TGTGCCAGCAATGAGGGGGGGGAGCAGTACTTC
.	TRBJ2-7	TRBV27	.	CASRTDSQISYEQYF	TGTGCCAGCAGGACGGACAGCCAAATCTCCTACGAGCAGTACTTC
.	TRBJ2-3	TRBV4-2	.	CASSNADHKGEPNRDTQYF	TGTGCCAGCAGCAACGCCGACCATAAGGGGGAGCCCAATCGAGATACGCAGTATTTT
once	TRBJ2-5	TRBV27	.	CASSGEGSGLKTQYF	TGTGCCAGTAGTGGCGAAGGGAGCGGGTTGAAGACCCAGTACTTC
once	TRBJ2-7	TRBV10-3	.	CAIAGAMVKSSYEQYF	TGTGCCATCGCGGGGGCGATGGTTAAGAGCTCCTACGAGCAGTACTTC
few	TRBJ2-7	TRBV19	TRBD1	CASSRDSTYEQYF	TGTGCCAGTAGCCGGGACAGCACCTACGAGCAGTACTTC
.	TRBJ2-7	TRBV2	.	CASSVDGLRFYEQYF	TGTGCCAGCAGTGTGGATGGACTCCGCTTTTACGAGCAGTACTTC
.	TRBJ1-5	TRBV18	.	CASSPRGRGSNQPQHF	TGTGCCAGCTCACCGAGAGGCAGGGGTAGCAATCAGCCCCAGCATTTT
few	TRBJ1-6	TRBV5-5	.	CASSPRDTINSPLHF	TGTGCCAGCAGCCCCCGGGACACTATTAATTCACCCCTCCACTTT
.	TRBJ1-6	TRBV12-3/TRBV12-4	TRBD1	CASSPDRLSPLHF	TGTGCCAGCAGTCCGGACAGGCTTTCACCCCTCCACTTT
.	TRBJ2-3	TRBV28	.	CASGMDTQYF	TGTGCCTCGGGGATGGATACGCAGTATTTT
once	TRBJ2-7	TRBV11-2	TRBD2	CASSRLTSGMLPEQYF	TGTGCCAGCAGCCGTCTGACTAGCGGGATGCTCCCCGAGCAGTACTTC
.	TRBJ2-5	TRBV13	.	CASSPRGSHQETQYF	TGTGCCAGCAGCCCAAGGGGTTCCCACCAAGAGACCCAGTACTTC
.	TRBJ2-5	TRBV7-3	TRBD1	CASSTGVTETQYF	TGTGCCAGCAGCACAGGGGTGACAGAGACCCAGTACTTC